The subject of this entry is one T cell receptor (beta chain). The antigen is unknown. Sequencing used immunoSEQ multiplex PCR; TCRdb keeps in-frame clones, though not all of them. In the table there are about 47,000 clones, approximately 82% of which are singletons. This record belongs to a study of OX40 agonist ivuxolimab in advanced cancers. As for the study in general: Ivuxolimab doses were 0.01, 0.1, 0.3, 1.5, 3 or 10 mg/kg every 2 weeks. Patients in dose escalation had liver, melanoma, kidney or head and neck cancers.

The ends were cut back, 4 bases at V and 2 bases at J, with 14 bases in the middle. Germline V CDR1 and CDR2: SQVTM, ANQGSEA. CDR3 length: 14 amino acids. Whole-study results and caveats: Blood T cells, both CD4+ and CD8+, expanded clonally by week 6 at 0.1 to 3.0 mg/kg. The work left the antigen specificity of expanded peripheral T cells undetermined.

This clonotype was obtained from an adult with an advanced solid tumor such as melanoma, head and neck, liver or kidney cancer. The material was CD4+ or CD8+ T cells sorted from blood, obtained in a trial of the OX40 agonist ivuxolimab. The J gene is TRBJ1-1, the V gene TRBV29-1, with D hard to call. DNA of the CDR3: TGCAGCGTTGTACCCTCCAGGACCAACACTGAAGCTTTCTTT. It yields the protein CSVVPSRTNTEAFF.